A selection of T cell receptor beta chains follows, all from one sample in a study of cytomegalovirus exposure and HLA in healthy donors. Clones were sequenced by immunoSEQ multiplex PCR, and TCRdb holds only the in-frame ones, with some missing. The sample includes roughly 190,000 clones, roughly 80% of them seen just once. The specimen was PBMCs. All receptors come from a middle-aged man in good health and CMV-seronegative. The CDR3 runs from the conserved cysteine through the conserved F or W. The D gene is left open where the match is weak. Size tells how often a clone was seen (once, few, many) or the class of an expanded clone, and some rows leave it out.

cdr3_nt cdr3_aa v_call d_call j_call clone_size
TGTGCCAGCAGCTCCTGGGACAGGGGGCCCCTAGCCAAAAACATTCAGTACTTC CASSSWDRGPLAKNIQYF TRBV5-6 TRBD1 TRBJ2-4 .
TGTGCCAGCTCACCATCGTCCGCCGGCGGTGTTGAGGCTTTCTTT CASSPSSAGGVEAFF TRBV18 . TRBJ1-1 .
TGTGCCAGCAGCTTAGCCTCGGGACATAATCAAGAGACCCAGTACTTC CASSLASGHNQETQYF TRBV11-2 . TRBJ2-5 .
TGTGCCAGCAGCCTCACCTCGGTAGGGGGCACTGAAGCTTTCTTT CASSLTSVGGTEAFF TRBV7-2 . TRBJ1-1 .
TGTGCCAGCAGTCAACAGGATTCACCCTACGAGCAGTACTTC CASSQQDSPYEQYF TRBV5-4 . TRBJ2-7 .
TGTGCCAGCAGCTTGGCGGGACAGGGGAGAGAGACCCAGTACTTC CASSLAGQGRETQYF TRBV5-6 TRBD1 TRBJ2-5 .
TGTGCCAGATTAGCGGGGGAAAACACAGATACGCAGTATTTT CARLAGENTDTQYF TRBV2 TRBD2 TRBJ2-3 few
TGCGCCAGCAGCCTAGGACAGTACCAAGAGACCCAGTACTTC CASSLGQYQETQYF TRBV4-3 . TRBJ2-5 .
TGTGCCAGCAGCTTGAAAGCCACAGGCTATGGCTACACCTTC CASSLKATGYGYTF TRBV5-4 . TRBJ1-2 .
TGTTCCAGCAGCTTAGGGGGGCAGAGCACCGGGGAGCTGTTTTTT CSSSLGGQSTGELFF TRBV7-9 . TRBJ2-2 .
TGTGCCAGCAGCCCCAGCAAGCGGGAGTACAATGAGCAGTTCTTC CASSPSKREYNEQFF TRBV7-2 TRBD2 TRBJ2-1 .
TGTGCCAGAAGCTTAAGGGGTTCACCCCTCCACTTT CARSLRGSPLHF TRBV5-3 . TRBJ1-6 .
TGTGCCACCAGGCCAGGCAGCTCCTACGAGCAGTACTTC CATRPGSSYEQYF TRBV10-3 . TRBJ2-7 .
TGTGCCTGGAGTAGGGGACTCTCTTGGGATGAGCAGTTCTTC CAWSRGLSWDEQFF TRBV30 . TRBJ2-1 .
TGTGCCAGCACCCCCTTTCATTCCGGGACAGGGTTTCAGACCCAGTACTTC CASTPFHSGTGFQTQYF TRBV27 TRBD1 TRBJ2-5 .
TGCGCCAGCAGCCGCCGGGACAGGGCGATCGAGCAGTACTTC CASSRRDRAIEQYF TRBV10-1 TRBD1 TRBJ2-7 .
TGCAGTGCCACCGACAGGGAAAGACTGTTTTTT CSATDRERLFF TRBV20-1 TRBD1 TRBJ1-4 .
TGTGCCAGCAGCCCCAGGTCCCAAGCAGGCGAGCAGTACTTC CASSPRSQAGEQYF TRBV11-2 . TRBJ2-7 .
TGTGCCAGTAGGAGGACAGAGTTCAACACCGGGGAGCTGTTTTTT CASRRTEFNTGELFF TRBV19 . TRBJ2-2 .